This TCR beta chain was recovered during a study of blood T cells in healthy people across ages. Sample-barcoded 5' priming and a J-beta primer mix drove a second PCR of about 6 to 12 cycles. TCRdb reanalysed the 5' RACE reads using MiXCR and keeps one entry per CDR3 protein. Among hundreds of thousands of distinct CDR3 sequences listed, over 20% were seen once. The germline CDR1 and CDR2 sequences are SNHLY and FYNNEI. The V gene lost 7 bases and the J gene lost 4 bases, with 17 bases spanning the gap. The CDR3 consists of 15 residues. The receptor's source is a man in his 70s in good health. The chain is built from TRBV2 and TRBJ1-3; D is ambiguous. The sequenced sample consisted of blood. The CDR3 sequence: CASITRFSSGNTIYF. CDR3 bases: TGTGCCAGCATTACGAGGTTCTCCTCCGGAAACACCATATATTTT. The variable domain in full, completed from reference TRBV2 and TRBJ1-3, reads EPEVTQTPSHQVTQMGQEVILRCVPISNHLYFYWYRQILGQKVEFLVSFYNNEISEKSEIFDDQFSVERPDGSNFTLKIRSTKLEDSAMYFCASITRFSSGNTIYFGEGSWLTVV.